The TCR beta chain described here comes from a study of shared clonotypes between healthy human individuals. A CD45RA+ naive subset and a CD45RA-negative memory subset were split from CD4+ cells. The CDR3 has 13 residues. Per germline, CDR1 SGDLS and CDR2 YYNGEE. Between the trimmed V and J ends, which lost 3 bases and 6 bases, there was a span of 9 bases. Profiling relied on immunoSEQ multiplex PCR, and the TCRdb table lists in-frame clones only, not all of them. The profile covers about 1 million clones, with 78% appearing a single time and 0.52% taken by the ten largest. The receptor was derived from a man between 18 and 35 years old in good health. Some clones in this sample may be carry-over from other donors' samples. Sequenced sample: memory CD4+ T cells from PBMCs. Subset defined: CD45RA-negative fraction. The chain employs TRBV9 and TRBJ2-2; D is ambiguous. The CDR3 reads CASSGEWPGELFF. CDR3 nucleotide sequence: TGTGCCAGCAGCGGAGAGTGGCCCGGGGAGCTGTTTTTT.